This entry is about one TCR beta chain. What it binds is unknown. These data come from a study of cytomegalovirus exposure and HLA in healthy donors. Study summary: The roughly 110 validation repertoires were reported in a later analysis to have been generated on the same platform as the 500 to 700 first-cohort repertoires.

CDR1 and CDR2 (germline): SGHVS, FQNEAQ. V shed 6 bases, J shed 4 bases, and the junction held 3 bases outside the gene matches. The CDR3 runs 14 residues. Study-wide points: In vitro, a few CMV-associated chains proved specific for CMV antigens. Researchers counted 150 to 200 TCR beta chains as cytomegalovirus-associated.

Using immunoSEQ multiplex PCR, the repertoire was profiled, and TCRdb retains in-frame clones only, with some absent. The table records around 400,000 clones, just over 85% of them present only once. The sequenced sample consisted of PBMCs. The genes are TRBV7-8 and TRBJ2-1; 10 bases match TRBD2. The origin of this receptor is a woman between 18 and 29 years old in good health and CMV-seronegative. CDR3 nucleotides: TGTGCCAGCAGTACTAGCGGGACATACAATGAGCAGTTCTTC. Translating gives CASSTSGTYNEQFF.